The clone carrying this T cell receptor beta chain was observed a single time. Generated by immunoSEQ multiplex PCR, the TCRdb table keeps only in-frame clones and is missing some. The sample consists of 97,000 or so clones, roughly nine tenths of them appearing once. These data originate in a study of blood T cell repertoires in COVID-19. This TCR came from a man aged 55 to 69 with acute or convalescent COVID-19. The material sequenced was peripheral blood.

CDR3 DNA sequence: TGCGCCAGCAGCTCCTCCAGTCTGGGGTCCAGGGGTGAAGCTTTCTTT. Its protein product is CASSSSSLGSRGEAFF. The chain combines TRBV5-1 with TRBJ1-1, with a weak D call TRBD1 (6 bases). The V and J ends lost 3 bases and 7 bases respectively, with 22 bases between them. The CDR3 runs to 16 residues. The germline CDR1 and CDR2 sequences are SGHRS and YFSETQ.